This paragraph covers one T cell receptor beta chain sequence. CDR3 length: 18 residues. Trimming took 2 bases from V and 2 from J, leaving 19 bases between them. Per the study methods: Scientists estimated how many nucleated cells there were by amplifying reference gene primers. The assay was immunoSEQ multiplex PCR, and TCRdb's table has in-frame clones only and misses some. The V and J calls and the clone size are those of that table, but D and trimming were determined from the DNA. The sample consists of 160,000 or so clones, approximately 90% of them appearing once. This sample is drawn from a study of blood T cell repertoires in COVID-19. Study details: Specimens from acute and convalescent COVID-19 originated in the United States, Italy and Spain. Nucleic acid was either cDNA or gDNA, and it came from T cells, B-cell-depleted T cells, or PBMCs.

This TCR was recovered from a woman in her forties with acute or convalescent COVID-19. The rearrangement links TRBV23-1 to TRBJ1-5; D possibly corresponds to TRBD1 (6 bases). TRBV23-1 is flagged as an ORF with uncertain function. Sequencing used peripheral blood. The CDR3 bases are TGCGCCAGCAGTCAAGACGAACAACAGGGTCAGCGCAATCAGCCCCAGCATTTT. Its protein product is CASSQDEQQGQRNQPQHF.